This TCR beta chain was sequenced in a study of T cell repertoires in cytomegalovirus infection. The table lists this clonotype with many counts. TCRdb used MiXCR to reprocess the reads, holding one entry per CDR3 protein. The repertoire includes about 100,000 distinct CDR3 sequences, less than 25% of them detected once, and 30% to 40% sits in the top ten. V dropped 1 base and J dropped 5 bases, with 8 bases sitting between them. The length of the CDR3 is 13 residues. Germline V gene lookup returns CDR1 SGHNT and CDR2 YENEEA. This receptor was identified in a human donor in good health (CMV status not recorded). Some clones in this sample may be carry-over from other donors' samples. The sequenced sample was CD8+ T cells from PBMCs. The rearrangement links TRBV11-3 to TRBJ2-5; D is unresolved. As DNA, the CDR3 is TGTGCCAGCAGCTTAGGCGGAAGGGAGACCCAGTACTTC. Amino acid sequence: CASSLGGRETQYF.